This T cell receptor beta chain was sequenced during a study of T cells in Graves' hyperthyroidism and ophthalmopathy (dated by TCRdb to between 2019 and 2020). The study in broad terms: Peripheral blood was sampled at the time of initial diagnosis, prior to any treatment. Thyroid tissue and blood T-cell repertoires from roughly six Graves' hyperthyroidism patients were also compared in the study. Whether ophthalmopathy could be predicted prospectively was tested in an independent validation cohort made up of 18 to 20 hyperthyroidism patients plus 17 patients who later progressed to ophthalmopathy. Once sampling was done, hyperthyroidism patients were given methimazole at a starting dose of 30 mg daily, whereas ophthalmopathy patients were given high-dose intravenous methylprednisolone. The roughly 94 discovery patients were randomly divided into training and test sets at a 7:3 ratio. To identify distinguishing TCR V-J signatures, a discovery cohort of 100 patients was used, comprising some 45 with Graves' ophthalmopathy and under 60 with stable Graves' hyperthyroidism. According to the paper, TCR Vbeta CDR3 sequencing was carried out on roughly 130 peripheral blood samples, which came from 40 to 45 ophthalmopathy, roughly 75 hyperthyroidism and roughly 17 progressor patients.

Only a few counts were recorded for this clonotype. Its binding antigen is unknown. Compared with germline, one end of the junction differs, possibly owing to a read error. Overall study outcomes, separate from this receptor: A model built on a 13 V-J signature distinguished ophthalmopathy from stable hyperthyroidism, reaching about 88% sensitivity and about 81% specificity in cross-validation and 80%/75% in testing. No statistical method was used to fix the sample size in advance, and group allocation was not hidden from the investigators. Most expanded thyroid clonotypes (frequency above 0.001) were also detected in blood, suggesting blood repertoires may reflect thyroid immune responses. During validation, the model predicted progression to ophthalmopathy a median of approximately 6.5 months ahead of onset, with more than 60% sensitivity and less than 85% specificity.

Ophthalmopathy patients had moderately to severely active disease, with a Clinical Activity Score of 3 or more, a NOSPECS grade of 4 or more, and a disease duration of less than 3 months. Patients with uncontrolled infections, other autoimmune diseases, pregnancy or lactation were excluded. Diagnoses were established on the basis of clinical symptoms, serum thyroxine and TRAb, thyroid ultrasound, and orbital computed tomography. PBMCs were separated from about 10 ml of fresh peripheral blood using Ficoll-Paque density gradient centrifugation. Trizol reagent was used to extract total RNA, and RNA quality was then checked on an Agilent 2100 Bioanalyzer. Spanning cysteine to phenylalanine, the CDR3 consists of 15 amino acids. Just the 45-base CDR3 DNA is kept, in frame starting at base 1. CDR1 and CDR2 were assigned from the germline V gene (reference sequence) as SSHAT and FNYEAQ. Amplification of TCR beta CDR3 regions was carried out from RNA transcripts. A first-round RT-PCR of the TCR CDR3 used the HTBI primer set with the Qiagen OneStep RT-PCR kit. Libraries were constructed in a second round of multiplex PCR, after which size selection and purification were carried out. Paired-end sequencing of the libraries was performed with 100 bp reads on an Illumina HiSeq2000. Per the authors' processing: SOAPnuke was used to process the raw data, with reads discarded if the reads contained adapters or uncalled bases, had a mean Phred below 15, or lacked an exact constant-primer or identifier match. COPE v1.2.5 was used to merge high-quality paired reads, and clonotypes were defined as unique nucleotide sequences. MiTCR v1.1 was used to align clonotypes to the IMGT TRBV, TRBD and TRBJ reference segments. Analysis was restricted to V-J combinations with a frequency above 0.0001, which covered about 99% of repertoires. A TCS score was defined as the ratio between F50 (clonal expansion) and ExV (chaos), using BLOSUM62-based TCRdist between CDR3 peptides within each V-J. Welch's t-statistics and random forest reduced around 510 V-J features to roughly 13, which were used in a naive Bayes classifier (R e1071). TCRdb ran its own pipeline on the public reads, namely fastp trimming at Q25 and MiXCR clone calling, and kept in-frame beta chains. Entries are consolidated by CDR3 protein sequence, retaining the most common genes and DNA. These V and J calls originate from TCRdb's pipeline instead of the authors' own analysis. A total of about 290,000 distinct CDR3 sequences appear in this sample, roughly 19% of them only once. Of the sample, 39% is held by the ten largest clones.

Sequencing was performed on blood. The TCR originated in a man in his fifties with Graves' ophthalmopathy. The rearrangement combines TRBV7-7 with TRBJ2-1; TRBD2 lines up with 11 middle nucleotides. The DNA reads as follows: TGTGCTAGCAGCCCTATAGCGGGAGGGCCCATTGAGCAGTTCTTC. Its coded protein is CASSPIAGGPIEQFF.